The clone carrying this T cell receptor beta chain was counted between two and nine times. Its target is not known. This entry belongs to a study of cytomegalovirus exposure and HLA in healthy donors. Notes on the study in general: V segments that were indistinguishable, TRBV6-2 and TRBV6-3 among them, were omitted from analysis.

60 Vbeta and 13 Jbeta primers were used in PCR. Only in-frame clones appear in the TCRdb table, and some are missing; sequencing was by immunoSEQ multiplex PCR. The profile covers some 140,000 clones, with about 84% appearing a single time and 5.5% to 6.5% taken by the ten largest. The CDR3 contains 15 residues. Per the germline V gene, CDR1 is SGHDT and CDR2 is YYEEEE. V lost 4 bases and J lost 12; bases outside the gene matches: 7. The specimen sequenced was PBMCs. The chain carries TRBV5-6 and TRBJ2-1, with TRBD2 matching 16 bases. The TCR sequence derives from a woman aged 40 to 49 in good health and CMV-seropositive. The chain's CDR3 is CASSGTSGRAFGQFF. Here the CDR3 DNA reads TGTGCCAGCAGCGGGACTAGCGGGAGGGCCTTTGGGCAGTTCTTC.